The source of this T cell receptor (beta chain) is a study of PD-1 blockade in mismatch repair-deficient tumors. Broader study findings: Tumor-resident clones, often absent from pretreatment blood, expanded after pembrolizumab and then contracted.

Germline-derived CDR1 and CDR2 are MGHRA and YSYEKL. V was shortened by 1 base and J by 5 bases, with 11 bases between the two germline ends. This CDR3 is built from 14 residues. As for this clone: Its antigen is not identified.

The table came from immunoSEQ multiplex PCR; TCRdb's copy has only in-frame clones and leaves some out. The sample records approximately 63,000 clones, 70% to 90% being singletons. The TCR was taken from an adult with mismatch repair-deficient cancer. V gene TRBV4-1 combines with J gene TRBJ1-2; D uncertain. Source: peripheral blood, taken 52 weeks after starting pembrolizumab. The CDR3 region is CASSQGAEGYGYTF. The CDR3 bases are TGCGCCAGCAGCCAAGGAGCTGAGGGATATGGCTACACCTTC.